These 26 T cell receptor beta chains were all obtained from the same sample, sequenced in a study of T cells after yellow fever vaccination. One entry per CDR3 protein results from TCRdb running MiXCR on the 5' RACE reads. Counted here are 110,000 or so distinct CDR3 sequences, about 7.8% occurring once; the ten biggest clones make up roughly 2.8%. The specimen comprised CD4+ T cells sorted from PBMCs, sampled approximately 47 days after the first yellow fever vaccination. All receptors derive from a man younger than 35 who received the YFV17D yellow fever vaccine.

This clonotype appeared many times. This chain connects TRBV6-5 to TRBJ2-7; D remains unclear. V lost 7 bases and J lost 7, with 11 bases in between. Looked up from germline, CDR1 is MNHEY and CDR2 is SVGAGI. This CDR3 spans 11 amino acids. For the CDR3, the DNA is TGTGCCAGCACCTCGGCCGGGGAGCAGTACTTC. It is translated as CASTSAGEQYF.

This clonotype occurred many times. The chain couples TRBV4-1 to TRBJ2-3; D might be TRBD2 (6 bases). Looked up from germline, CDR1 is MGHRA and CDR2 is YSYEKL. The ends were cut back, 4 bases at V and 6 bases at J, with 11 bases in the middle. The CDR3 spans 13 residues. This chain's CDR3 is CASSLKRADTQYF. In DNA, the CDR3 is TGCGCCAGCAGCCTTAAGCGGGCCGATACGCAGTATTTT.

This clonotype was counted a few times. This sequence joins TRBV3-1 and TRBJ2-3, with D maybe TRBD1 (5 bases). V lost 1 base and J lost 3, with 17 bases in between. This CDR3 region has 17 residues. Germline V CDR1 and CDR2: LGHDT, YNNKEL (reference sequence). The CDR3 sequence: CASSQVVGYRLTDTQYF. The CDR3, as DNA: TGTGCCAGCAGCCAAGTAGTGGGTTACAGGCTGACAGATACGCAGTATTTT.

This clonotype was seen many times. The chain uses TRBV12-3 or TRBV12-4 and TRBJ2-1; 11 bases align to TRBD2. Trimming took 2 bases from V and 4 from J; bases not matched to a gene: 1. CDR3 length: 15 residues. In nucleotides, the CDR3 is TGTGCCAGCAGTTTACGGACTAGCGGGTACAATGAGCAGTTCTTC. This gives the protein CASSLRTSGYNEQFF.

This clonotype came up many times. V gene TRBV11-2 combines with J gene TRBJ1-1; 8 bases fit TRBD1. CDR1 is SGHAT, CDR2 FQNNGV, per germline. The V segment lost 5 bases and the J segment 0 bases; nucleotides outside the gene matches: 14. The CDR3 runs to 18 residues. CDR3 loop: CASSQRSGTGHLNTEAFF. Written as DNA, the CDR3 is TGTGCCAGCAGCCAAAGGTCCGGGACAGGACATTTGAACACTGAAGCTTTCTTT.

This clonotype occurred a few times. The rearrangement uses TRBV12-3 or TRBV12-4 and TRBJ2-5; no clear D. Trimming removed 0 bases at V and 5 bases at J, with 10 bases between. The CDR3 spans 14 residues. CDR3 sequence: CASSLAGHGETQYF. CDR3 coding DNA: TGTGCCAGCAGTTTAGCTGGTCACGGGGAGACCCAGTACTTC.

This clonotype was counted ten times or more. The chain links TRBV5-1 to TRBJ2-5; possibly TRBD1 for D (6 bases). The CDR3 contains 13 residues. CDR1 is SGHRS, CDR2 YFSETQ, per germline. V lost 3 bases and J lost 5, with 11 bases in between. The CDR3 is CASSSPGEETQYF. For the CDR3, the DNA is TGCGCCAGCAGCTCTCCAGGGGAGGAGACCCAGTACTTC. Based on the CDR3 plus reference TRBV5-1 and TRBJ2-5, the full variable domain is KAGVTQTPRYLIKTRGQQVTLSCSPISGHRSVSWYQQTPGQGLQFLFEYFSETQRNKGNFPGRFSGRQFSNSRSEMNVSTLELGDSALYLCASSSPGEETQYFGPGTRLLVL.

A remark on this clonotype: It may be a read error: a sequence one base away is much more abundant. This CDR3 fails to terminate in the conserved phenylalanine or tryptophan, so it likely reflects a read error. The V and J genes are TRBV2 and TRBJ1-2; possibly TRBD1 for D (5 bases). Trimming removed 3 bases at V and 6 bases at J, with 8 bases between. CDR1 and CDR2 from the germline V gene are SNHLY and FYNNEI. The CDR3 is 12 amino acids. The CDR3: CASSEGPNGYTC. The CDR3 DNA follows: TGTGCCAGCAGTGAGGGGCCTAATGGCTACACCTGC.

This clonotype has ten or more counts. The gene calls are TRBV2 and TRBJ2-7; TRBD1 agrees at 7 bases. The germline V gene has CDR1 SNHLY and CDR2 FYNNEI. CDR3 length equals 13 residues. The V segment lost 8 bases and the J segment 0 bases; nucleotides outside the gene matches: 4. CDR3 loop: CASSGTASYEQYF. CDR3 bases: TGTGCCAGCTCAGGGACAGCCTCCTACGAGCAGTACTTC. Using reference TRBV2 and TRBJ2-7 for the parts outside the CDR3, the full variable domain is EPEVTQTPSHQVTQMGQEVILRCVPISNHLYFYWYRQILGQKVEFLVSFYNNEISEKSEIFDDQFSVERPDGSNFTLKIRSTKLEDSAMYFCASSGTASYEQYFGPGTRLTVT.

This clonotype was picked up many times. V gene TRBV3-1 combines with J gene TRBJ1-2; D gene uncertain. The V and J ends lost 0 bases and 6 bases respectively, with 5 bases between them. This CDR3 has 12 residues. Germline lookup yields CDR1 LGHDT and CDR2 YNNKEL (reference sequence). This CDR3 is CASSQEYNGYTF. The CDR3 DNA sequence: TGTGCCAGCAGCCAAGAGTATAATGGCTACACCTTC.

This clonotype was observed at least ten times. Written as DNA, the CDR3 is TGTGCCAGCAGGGTGAACACTGAAGCTTTCTTT. It codes for CASRVNTEAFF. The V gene is TRBV6-5, the J gene TRBJ1-1; D unclear. Trimming removed 6 bases at V and 0 bases at J, with 2 bases between. Germline CDR1 is MNHEY and CDR2 is SVGAGI. CDR3 length: 11 residues.

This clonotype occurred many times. DNA for the CDR3: TGTGCCAGCACCGCGGACACCGCTAACTATGGCTACACCTTC. As protein: CASTADTANYGYTF. This sequence joins TRBV7-9 and TRBJ1-2; a weak D match, TRBD1 (5 bases). Per germline, CDR1 SEHNR and CDR2 FQNEAQ (reference sequence). The CDR3 runs 14 residues. V gave up 7 bases and J gave up 0 bases, with 12 bases separating them.

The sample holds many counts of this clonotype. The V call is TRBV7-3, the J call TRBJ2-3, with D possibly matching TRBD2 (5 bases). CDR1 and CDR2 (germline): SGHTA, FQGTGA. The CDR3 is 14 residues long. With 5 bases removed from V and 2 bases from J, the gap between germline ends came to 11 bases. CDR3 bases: TGTGCCAGCAGCGCCAGCGGTTACACAGATACGCAGTATTTT. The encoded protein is CASSASGYTDTQYF.

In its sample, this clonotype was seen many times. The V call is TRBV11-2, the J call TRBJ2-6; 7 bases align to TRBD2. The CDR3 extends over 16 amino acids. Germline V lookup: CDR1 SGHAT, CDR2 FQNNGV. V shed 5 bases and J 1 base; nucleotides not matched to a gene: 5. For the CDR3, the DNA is TGTGCCAGCAGCCCCTGGGGGGGGTCTGGGGCCAACGTCCTGACTTTC. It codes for CASSPWGGSGANVLTF.

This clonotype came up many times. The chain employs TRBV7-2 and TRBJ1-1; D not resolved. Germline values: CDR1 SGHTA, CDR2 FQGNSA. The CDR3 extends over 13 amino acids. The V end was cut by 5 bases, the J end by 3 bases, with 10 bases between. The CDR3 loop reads CASSPYIHTEAFF. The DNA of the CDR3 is TGTGCCAGCAGCCCTTATATCCACACTGAAGCTTTCTTT.

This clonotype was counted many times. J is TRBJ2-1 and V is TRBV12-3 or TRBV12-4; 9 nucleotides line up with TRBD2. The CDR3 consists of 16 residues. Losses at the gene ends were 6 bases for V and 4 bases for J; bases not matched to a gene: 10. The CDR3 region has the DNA TGTGCCAGCAGACCACTTAGCGGGGGCGCTTACAATGAGCAGTTCTTC. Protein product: CASRPLSGGAYNEQFF.

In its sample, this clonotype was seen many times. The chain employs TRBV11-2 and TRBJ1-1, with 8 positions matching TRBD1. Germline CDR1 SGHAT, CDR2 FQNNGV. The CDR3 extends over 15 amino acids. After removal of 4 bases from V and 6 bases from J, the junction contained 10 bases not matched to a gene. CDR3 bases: TGTGCCAGCAGCTCAGGGGGCCGGGTGGGAGCTGAAGCTTTCTTT. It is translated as CASSSGGRVGAEAFF.

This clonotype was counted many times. In DNA, the CDR3 is TGCGCCAGCAGCCGCCAAAGGATGTTGGAAGGGGCCAACGTCCTGACTTTC. As protein: CASSRQRMLEGANVLTF. This chain uses TRBV4-3 with TRBJ2-6, with no clear D. This CDR3 spans 17 amino acids. Germline V gives CDR1 LGHNA, CDR2 YSLEER. Trimming removed 4 bases from V and 4 bases from J, with 17 bases in between.

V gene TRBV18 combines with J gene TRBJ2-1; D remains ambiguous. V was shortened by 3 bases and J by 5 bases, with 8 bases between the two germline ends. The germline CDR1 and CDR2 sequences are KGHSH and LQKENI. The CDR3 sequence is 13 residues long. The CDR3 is CASSPGPHNEQFF. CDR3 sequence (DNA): TGTGCCAGCTCACCCGGGCCCCACAATGAGCAGTTCTTC.

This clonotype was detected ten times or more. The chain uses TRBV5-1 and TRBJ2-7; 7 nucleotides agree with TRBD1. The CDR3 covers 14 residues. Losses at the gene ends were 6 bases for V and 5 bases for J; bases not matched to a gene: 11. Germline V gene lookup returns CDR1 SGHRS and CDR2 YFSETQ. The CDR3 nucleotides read TGCGCCAGCACCTCCGGACAGGTCGGGGACGAGCAGTACTTC. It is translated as CASTSGQVGDEQYF.

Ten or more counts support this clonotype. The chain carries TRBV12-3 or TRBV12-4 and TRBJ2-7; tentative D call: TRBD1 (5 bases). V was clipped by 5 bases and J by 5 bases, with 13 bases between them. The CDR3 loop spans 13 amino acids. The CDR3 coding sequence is TGTGCCAGCAGTCAGGGTATCGGTAACGAGCAGTACTTC. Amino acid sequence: CASSQGIGNEQYF.

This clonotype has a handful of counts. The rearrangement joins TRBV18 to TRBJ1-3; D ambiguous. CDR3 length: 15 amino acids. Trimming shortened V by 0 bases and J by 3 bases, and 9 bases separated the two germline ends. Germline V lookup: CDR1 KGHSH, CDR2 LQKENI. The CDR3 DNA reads TGTGCCAGCTCACCACCGTGGCAGATTGGAAACACCATATATTTT. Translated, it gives CASSPPWQIGNTIYF.

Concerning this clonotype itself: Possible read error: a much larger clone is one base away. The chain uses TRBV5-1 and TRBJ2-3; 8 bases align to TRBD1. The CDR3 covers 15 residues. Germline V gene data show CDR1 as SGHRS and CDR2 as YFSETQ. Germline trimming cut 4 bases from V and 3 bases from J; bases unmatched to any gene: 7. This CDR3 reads CASSPWTGRTDTQYF. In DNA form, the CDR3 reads TGCGCCAGCAGCCCCTGGACAGGGAGGACAGATACGCAGTATTTT.

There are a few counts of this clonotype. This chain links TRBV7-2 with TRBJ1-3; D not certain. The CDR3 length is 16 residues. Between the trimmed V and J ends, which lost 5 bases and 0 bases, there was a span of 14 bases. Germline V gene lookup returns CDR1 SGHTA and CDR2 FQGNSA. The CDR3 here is CASSPPQGGSGNTIYF. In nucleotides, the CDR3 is TGTGCCAGCAGCCCTCCCCAAGGTGGCTCTGGAAACACCATATATTTT.

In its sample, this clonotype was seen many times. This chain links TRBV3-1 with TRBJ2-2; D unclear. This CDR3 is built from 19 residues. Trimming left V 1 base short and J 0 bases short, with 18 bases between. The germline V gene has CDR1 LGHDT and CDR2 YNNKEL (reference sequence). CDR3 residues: CASSQVGNGFVANTGELFF. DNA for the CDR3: TGTGCCAGCAGCCAAGTGGGGAATGGGTTTGTCGCGAACACCGGGGAGCTGTTTTTT. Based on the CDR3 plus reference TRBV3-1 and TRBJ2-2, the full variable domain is DTAVSQTPKYLVTQMGNDKSIKCEQNLGHDTMYWYKQDSKKFLKIMFSYNNKELIINETVPNRFSPKSPDKAHLNLHINSLELGDSAVYFCASSQVGNGFVANTGELFFGEGSRLTVL.

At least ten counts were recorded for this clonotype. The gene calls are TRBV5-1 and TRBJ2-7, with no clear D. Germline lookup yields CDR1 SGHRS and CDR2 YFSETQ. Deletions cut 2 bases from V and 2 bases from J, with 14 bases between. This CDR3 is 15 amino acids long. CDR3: CASSFVGARAYEQYF. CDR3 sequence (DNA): TGCGCCAGCAGCTTCGTAGGTGCTCGGGCCTACGAGCAGTACTTC. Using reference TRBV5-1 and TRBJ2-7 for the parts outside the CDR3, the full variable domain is KAGVTQTPRYLIKTRGQQVTLSCSPISGHRSVSWYQQTPGQGLQFLFEYFSETQRNKGNFPGRFSGRQFSNSRSEMNVSTLELGDSALYLCASSFVGARAYEQYFGPGTRLTVT.